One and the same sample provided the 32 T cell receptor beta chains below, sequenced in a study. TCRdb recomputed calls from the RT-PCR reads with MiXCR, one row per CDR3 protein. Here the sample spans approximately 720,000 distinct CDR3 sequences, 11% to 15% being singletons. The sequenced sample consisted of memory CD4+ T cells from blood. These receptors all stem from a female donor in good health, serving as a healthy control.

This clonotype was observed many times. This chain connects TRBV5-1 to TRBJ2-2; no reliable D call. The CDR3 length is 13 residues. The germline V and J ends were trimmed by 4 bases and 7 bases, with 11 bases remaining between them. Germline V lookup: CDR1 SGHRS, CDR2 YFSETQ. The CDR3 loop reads CASSPVLGGELFF. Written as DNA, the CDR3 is TGCGCCAGCAGCCCCGTGTTGGGCGGGGAGCTGTTTTTT.

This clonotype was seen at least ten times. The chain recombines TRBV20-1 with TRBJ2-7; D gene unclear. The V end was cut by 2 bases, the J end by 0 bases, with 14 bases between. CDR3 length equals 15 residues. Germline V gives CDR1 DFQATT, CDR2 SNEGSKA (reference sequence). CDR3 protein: CSARSYLQSSYEQYF. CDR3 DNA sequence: TGCAGTGCTAGATCTTACCTGCAGAGCTCCTACGAGCAGTACTTC.

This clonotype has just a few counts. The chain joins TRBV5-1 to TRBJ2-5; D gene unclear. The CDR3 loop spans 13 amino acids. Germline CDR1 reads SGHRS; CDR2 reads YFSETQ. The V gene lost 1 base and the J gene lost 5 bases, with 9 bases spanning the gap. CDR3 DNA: TGCGCCAGCAGCTTGATGAGTGAGGAGACCCAGTACTTC. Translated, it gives CASSLMSEETQYF.

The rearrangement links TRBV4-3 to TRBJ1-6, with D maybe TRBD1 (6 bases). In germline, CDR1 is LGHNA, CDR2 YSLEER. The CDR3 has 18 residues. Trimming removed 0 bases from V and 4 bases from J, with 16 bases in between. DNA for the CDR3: TGCGCCAGCAGCCAAGAACCCCACCACGGACAGTATAATTCACCCCTCCACTTT. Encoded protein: CASSQEPHHGQYNSPLHF.

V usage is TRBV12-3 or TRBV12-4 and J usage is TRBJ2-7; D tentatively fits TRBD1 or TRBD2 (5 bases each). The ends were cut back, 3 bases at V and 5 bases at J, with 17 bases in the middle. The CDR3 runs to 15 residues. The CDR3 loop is CASSLGVLRSNEQYF. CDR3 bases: TGTGCCAGCAGTTTGGGGGTCCTCAGATCTAACGAGCAGTACTTC.

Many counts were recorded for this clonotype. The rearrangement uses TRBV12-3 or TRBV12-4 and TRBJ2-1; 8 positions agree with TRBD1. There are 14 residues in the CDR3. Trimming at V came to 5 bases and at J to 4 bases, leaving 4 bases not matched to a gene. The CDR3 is CASSRGQVYNEQFF. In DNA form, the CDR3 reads TGTGCCAGCAGTAGGGGACAGGTTTACAATGAGCAGTTCTTC.

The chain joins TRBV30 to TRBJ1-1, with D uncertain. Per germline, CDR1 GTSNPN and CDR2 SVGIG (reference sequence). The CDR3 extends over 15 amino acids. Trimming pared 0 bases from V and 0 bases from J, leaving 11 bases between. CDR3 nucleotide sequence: TGTGCCTGGAGTGTAGAAGGACCCCTGAACACTGAAGCTTTCTTT. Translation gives CAWSVEGPLNTEAFF.

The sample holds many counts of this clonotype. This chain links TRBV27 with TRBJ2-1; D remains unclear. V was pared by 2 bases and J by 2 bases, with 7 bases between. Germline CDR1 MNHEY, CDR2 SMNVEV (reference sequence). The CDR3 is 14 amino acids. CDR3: CASSLEDPYNEQFF. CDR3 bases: TGTGCCAGCAGTTTAGAGGACCCCTACAATGAGCAGTTCTTC.

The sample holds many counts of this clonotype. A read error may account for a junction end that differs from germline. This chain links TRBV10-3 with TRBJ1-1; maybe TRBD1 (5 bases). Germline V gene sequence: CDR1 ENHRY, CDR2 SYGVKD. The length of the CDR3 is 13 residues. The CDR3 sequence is CATWLGSATERIF. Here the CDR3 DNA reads TGTGCCACCTGGTTGGGTTCTGCGACAGAACGTATCTTT.

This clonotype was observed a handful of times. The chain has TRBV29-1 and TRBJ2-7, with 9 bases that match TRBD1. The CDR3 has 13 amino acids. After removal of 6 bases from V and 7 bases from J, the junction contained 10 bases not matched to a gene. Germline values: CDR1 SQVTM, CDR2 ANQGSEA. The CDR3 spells CSVTGTGTWEQYF. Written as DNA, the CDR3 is TGCAGCGTGACCGGGACAGGGACTTGGGAGCAGTACTTC.

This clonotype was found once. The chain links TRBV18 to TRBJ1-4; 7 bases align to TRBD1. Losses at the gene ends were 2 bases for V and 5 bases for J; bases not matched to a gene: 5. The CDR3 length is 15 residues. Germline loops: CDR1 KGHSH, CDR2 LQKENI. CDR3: CASSPRRDSNEKLFF. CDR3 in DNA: TGTGCCAGCTCACCAAGAAGGGACAGCAATGAAAAACTGTTTTTT.

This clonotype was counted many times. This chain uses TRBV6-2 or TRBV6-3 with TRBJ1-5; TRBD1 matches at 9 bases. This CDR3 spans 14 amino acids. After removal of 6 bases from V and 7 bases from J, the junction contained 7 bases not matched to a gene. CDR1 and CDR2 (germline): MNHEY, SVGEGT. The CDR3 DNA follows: TGTGCCAGCAGGCCCGGGACAGGGAGCCAGCCCCAGCATTTT. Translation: CASRPGTGSQPQHF.

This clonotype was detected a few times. The CDR3: CASRDKPYGYTF. CDR3 DNA sequence: TGTGCCAGCAGGGACAAGCCTTATGGCTACACCTTC. The genes are TRBV6-2 or TRBV6-3 and TRBJ1-2; perhaps TRBD1 as D (5 bases). Trimming took off 6 bases at V and 5 bases at J, with 10 bases between the two ends. The CDR3 length is 12 residues. Germline lookup yields CDR1 MNHEY and CDR2 SVGEGT.

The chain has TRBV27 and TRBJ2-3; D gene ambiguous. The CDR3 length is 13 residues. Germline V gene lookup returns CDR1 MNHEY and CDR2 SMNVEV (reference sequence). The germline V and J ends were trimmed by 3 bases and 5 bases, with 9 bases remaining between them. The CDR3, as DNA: TGTGCCAGCAGTTTTCAACTCGGAGATACGCAGTATTTT. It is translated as CASSFQLGDTQYF.

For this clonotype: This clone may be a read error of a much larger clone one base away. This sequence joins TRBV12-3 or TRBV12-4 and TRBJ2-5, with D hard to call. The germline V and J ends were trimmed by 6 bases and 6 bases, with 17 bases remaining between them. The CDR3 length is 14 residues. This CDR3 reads CASSAGRGVKTQYF. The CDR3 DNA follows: TGTGCCAGCAGCGCCGGACGCGGCGTAAAGACCCAGTACTTC.

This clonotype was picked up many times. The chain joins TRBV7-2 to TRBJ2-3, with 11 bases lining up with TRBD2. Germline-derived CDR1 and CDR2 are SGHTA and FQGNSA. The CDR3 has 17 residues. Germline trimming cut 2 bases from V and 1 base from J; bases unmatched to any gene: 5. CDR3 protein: CASSLRKLAGGTDTQYF. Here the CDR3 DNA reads TGTGCCAGCAGCTTACGTAAACTAGCGGGGGGCACAGATACGCAGTATTTT.

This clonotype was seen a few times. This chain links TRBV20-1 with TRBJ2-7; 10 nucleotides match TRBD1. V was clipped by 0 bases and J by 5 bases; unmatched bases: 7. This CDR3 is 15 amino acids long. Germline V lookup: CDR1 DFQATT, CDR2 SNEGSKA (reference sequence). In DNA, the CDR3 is TGCAGTGCTAGAGAGCCCCGGGACAGGGGAGACGAGCAGTACTTC. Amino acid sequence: CSAREPRDRGDEQYF.

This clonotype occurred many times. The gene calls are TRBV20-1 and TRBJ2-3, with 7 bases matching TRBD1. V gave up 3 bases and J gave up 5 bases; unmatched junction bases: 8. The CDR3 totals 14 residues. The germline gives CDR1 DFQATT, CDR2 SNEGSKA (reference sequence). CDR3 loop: CSARILDRQDTQYF. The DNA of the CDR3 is TGCAGTGCTAGGATTTTGGACAGGCAAGATACGCAGTATTTT.

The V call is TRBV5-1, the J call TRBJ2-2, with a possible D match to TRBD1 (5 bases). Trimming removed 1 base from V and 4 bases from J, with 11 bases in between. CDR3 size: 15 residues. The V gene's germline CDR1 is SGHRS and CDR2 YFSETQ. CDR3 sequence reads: CASSLMERGTGELFF. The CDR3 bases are TGCGCCAGCAGCTTGATGGAAAGGGGCACCGGGGAGCTGTTTTTT.

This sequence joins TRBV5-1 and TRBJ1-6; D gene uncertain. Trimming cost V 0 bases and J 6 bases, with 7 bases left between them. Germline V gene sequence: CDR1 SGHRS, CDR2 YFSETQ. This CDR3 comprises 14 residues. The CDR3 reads CASSLVVGNSPLHF. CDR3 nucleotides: TGCGCCAGCAGCTTGGTAGTCGGTAATTCACCCCTCCACTTT.

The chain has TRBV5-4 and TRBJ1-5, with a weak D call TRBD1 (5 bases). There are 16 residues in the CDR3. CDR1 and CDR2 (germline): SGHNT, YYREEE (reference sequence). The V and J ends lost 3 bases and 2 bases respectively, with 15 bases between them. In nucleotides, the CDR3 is TGTGCCAGCAGCTCAAGAGGATCGGGGGGCAATCAGCCCCAGCATTTT. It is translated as CASSSRGSGGNQPQHF.

The CDR3 nucleotides are TGTGCCAGCTCACCACCGTACGGACATGAAGGAGGAGCTTTCTTT. This codes for CASSPPYGHEGGAFF. The rearrangement links TRBV18 to TRBJ1-1; D may be TRBD1 (5 bases). Trimming removed 0 bases at V and 10 bases at J, with 18 bases between. Germline V gene data show CDR1 as KGHSH and CDR2 as LQKENI. This CDR3 contains 15 residues.

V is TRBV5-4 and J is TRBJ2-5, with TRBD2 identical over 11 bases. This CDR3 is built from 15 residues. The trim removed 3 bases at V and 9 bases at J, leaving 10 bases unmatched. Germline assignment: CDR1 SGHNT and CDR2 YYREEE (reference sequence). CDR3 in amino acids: CASSSPGLAASAQYF. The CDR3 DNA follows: TGTGCCAGCAGCTCACCGGGACTAGCGGCCTCTGCCCAGTACTTC. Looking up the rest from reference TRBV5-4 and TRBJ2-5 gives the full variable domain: ETGVTQSPTHLIKTRGQQVTLRCSSQSGHNTVSWYQQALGQGPQFIFQYYREEENGRGNFPPRFSGLQFPNYSSELNVNALELDDSALYLCASSSPGLAASAQYFGPGTRLLVL.

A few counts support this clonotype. The DNA for the CDR3 is TGTGCTGGACCGAAACAGGGGGGCACTGAAGCTTTCTTT. It is translated as CAGPKQGGTEAFF. The V and J genes are TRBV30 and TRBJ1-1, with 8 bases that match TRBD1. The CDR3 runs 13 residues. Germline V gene lookup returns CDR1 GTSNPN and CDR2 SVGIG (reference sequence).

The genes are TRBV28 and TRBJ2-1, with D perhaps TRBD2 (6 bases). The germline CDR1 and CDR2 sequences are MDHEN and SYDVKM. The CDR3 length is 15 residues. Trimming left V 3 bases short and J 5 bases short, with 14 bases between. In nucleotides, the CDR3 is TGTGCCAGCAGTTTGGAACGGGACTTCAACAATGAGCAGTTCTTC. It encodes CASSLERDFNNEQFF.

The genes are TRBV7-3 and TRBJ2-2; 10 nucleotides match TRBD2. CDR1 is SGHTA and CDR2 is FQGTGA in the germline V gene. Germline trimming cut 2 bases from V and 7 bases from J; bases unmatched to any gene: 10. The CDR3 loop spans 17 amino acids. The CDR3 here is CASSLHPASGSFGELFF. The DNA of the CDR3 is TGTGCCAGCAGCTTACACCCCGCTAGCGGGAGTTTCGGGGAGCTGTTTTTT.

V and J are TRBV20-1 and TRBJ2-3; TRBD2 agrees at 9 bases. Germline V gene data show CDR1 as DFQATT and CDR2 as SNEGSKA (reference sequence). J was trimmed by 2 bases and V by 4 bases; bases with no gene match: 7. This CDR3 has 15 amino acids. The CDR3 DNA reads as TGCAGTGCTATTTTTCCTAGCGGGGACACAGATACGCAGTATTTT. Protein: CSAIFPSGDTDTQYF.

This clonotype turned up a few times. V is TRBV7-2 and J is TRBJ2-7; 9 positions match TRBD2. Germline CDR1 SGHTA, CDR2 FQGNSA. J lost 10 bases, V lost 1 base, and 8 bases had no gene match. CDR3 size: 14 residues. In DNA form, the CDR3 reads TGTGCCAGCAGCTTAGTGGGCGGGAGGGCCCTCCAGTACTTC. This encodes CASSLVGGRALQYF.

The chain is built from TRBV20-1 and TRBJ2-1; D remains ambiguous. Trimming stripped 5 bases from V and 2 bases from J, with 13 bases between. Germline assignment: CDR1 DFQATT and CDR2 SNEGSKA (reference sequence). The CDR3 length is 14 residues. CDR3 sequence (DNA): TGCAGTGCTCTGCTAGGACCTACCTACAATGAGCAGTTCTTC. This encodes CSALLGPTYNEQFF.

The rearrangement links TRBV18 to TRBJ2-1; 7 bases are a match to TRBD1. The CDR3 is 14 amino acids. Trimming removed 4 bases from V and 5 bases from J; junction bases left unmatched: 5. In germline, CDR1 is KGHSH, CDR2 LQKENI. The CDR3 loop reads CASSQTTGDNEQFF. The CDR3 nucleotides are TGTGCCAGCTCACAGACTACAGGGGACAATGAGCAGTTCTTC.

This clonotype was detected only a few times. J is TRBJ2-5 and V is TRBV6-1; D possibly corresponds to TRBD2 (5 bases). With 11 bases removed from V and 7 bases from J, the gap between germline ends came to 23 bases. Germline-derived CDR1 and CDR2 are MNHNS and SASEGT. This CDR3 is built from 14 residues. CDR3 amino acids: CAGTPQRGIGTQYF. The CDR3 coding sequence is TGTGCCGGAACGCCACAACGGGGAATCGGGACCCAGTACTTC.

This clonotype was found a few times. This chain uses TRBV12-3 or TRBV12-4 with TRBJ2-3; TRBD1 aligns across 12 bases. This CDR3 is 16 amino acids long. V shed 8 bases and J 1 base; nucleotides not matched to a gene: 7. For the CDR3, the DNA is TGTGCCAGCGGGACAGGGGGCCGTCGCGGCACAGATACGCAGTATTTT. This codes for CASGTGGRRGTDTQYF.